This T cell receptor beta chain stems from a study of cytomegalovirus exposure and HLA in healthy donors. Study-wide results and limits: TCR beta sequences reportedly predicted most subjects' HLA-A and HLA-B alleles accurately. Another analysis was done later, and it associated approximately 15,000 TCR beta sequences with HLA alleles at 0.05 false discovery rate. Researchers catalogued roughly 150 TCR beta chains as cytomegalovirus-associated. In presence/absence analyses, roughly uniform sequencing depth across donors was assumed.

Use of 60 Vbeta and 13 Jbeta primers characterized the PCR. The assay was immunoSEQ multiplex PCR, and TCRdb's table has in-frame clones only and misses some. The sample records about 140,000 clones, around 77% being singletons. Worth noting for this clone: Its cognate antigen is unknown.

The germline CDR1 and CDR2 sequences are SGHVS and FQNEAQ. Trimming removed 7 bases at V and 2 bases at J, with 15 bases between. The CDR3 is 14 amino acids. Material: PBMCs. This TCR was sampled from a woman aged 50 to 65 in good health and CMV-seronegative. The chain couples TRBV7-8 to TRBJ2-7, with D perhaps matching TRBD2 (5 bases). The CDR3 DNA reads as TGTGCCAGCACCGCTTCGGGAAGAGCCTACGAGCAGTACTTC. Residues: CASTASGRAYEQYF.